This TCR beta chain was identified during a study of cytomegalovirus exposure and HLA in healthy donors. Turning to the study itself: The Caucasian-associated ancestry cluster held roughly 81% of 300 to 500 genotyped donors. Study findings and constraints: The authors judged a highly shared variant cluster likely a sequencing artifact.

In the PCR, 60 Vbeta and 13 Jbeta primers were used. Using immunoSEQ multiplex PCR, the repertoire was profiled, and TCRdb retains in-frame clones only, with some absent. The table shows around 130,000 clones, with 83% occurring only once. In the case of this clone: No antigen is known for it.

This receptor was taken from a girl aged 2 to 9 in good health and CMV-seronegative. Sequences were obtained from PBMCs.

CDR3 nucleotides: TGCGCCAGCAGCCAAGAAGTCGGAGCTGGAAACACCATATATTTT. This sequence encodes CASSQEVGAGNTIYF. The chain couples TRBV4-1 to TRBJ1-3, with D hard to call. Per the germline V gene, CDR1 is MGHRA and CDR2 is YSYEKL. The germline V and J ends were trimmed by 0 bases and 2 bases, with 8 bases remaining between them. The CDR3 loop spans 15 amino acids.